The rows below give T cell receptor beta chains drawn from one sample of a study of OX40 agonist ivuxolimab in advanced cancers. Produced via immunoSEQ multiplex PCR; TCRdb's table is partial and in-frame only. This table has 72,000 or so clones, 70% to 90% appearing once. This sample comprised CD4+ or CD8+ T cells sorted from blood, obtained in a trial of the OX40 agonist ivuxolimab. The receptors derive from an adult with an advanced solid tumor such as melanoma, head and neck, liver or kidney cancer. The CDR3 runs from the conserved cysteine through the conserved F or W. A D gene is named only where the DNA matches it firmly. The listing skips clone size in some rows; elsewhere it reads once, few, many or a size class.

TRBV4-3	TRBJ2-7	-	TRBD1	CASSPHPGQGVEQYF	TGCGCCAGCAGCCCCCACCCCGGACAGGGGGTCGAGCAGTACTTC
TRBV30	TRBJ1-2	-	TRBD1	CAWSPDRGNYGYTF	TGTGCCTGGAGTCCTGACAGGGGGAACTATGGCTACACCTTC
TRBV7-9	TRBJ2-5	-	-	CATLGETQYF	TGTGCCACCTTAGGGGAGACCCAGTACTTC
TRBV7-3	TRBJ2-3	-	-	CASSLLGGQEDTQYF	TGTGCCAGCAGCTTGCTAGGGGGGCAAGAAGATACGCAGTATTTT
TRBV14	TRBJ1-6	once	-	CASSQVRGNNSPLHF	TGTGCCAGCAGCCAAGTAAGGGGAAATAATTCACCCCTCCACTTT
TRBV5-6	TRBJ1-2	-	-	CASSFQNLYGYTF	TGTGCCAGCAGCTTCCAAAACCTCTATGGCTACACCTTC
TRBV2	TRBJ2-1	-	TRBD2	CASSERGSSYNEQFF	TGTGCCAGCAGTGAGCGGGGGTCGTCCTACAATGAGCAGTTCTTC
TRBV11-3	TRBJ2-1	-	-	CASSSSFPGHSSYNEQFF	TGTGCCAGCAGCTCGAGTTTTCCGGGCCACAGCTCCTACAATGAGCAGTTCTTC
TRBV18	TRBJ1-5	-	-	CASSPEGGRRSNQPQHF	TGTGCCAGCTCACCAGAGGGAGGGAGGAGGAGCAATCAGCCCCAGCATTTT
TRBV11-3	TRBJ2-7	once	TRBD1	CASSSGTGGPYEQYF	TGTGCCAGCAGCTCCGGGACAGGGGGCCCCTACGAGCAGTACTTC
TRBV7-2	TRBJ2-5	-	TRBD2	CASSLALAGETQYF	TGTGCCAGCAGCTTAGCGCTAGCGGGGGAGACCCAGTACTTC
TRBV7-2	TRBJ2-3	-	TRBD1	CASSRGTGGPSTDTQYF	TGTGCCAGCAGCCGCGGGACAGGGGGCCCTAGCACAGATACGCAGTATTTT
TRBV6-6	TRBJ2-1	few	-	CASSYEGRNEQFF	TGTGCCAGCAGTTACGAGGGCCGGAATGAGCAGTTCTTC
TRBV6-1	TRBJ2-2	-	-	CASSSTAYSTGELFF	TGTGCCAGCAGTTCAACGGCCTACAGCACCGGGGAGCTGTTTTTT
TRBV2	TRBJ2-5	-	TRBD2	CASSEFGLAGEDKQYF	TGTGCCAGCAGTGAATTCGGACTAGCGGGAGAAGACAAGCAGTACTTC
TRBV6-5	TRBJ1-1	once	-	CASSYSLRPNTEAFF	TGTGCCAGCAGTTACTCGTTGCGCCCGAACACTGAAGCTTTCTTT
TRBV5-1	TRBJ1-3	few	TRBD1	CASSLAGGDSGNTIYF	TGCGCCAGCAGCTTGGCAGGGGGAGACTCTGGAAACACCATATATTTT
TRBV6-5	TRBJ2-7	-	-	CASSYSRSSYEQYF	TGTGCCAGCAGTTACTCACGGAGTTCCTACGAGCAGTACTTC
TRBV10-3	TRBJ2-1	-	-	CAIGKQFSYNEQFF	TGTGCCATCGGAAAACAGTTTTCCTACAATGAGCAGTTCTTC
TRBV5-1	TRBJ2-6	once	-	CASSLGGTGTGANVLTF	TGCGCCAGCAGCTTGGGGGGTACAGGGACTGGGGCCAACGTCCTGACTTTC
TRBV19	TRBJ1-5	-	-	CASSIWTGPGSNQPQHF	TGTGCCAGTAGTATATGGACGGGCCCGGGTAGCAATCAGCCCCAGCATTTT
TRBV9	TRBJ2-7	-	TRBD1	CASSLRGDRGQDEQYF	TGTGCCAGCAGCCTCCGCGGGGACAGGGGGCAAGACGAGCAGTACTTC
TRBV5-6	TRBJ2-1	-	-	CASSLVGTNSYNEQFF	TGTGCCAGCAGCTTGGTCGGGACAAACTCCTACAATGAGCAGTTCTTC
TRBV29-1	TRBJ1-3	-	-	CSVEDLRGNTIYF	TGCAGCGTTGAAGATCTCCGGGGAAACACCATATATTTT
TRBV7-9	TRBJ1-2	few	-	CASSIDHYGYTF	TGTGCCAGCAGCATCGACCACTATGGCTACACCTTC
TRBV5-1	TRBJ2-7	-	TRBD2	CASSREGSYEQYF	TGCGCCAGCAGCCGGGAGGGGTCCTACGAGCAGTACTTC
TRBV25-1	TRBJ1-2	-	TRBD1	CASSNTGEGSYTF	TGTGCCAGCAGTAACACAGGGGAAGGTAGCTACACCTTC
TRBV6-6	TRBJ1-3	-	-	CATQGSGNTIYF	TGTGCCACCCAGGGTTCTGGAAACACCATATATTTT
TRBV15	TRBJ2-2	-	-	CATRRAGELFF	TGTGCCACCAGACGAGCCGGGGAGCTGTTTTTT
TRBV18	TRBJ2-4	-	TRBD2	CASSRGLDQNIQYF	TGTGCCAGCTCACGGGGACTAGACCAAAACATTCAGTACTTC
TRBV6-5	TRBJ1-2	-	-	CGSASDLLNYGYTF	TGTGGGTCCGCCAGCGACTTACTTAACTATGGCTACACCTTC
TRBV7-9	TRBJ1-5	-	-	CASSLGGGSNQPQHF	TGTGCCAGCAGCTTAGGGGGAGGAAGCAATCAGCCCCAGCATTTT
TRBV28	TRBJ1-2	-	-	CASSSLYGYTF	TGTGCCAGCAGTTCCCTCTATGGCTACACCTTC
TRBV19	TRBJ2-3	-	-	CASTTGRTRTDTQYF	TGTGCCAGTACCACAGGACGGACCCGCACAGATACGCAGTATTTT
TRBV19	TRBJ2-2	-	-	CASRTGRKQGNTGELFF	TGTGCCAGTAGAACTGGCCGGAAACAGGGGAACACCGGGGAGCTGTTTTTT
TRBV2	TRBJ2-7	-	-	CASSFILAYEQYF	TGTGCCAGCAGTTTCATCCTCGCCTACGAGCAGTACTTC
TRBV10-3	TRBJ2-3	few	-	CAISESNGVGTDTQYF	TGTGCCATCAGTGAGTCAAACGGGGTTGGCACAGATACGCAGTATTTT
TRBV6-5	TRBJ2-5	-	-	CASSYAGKETQYF	TGTGCCAGCAGTTACGCGGGGAAAGAGACCCAGTACTTC
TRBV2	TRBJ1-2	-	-	CASSEINAALYGYTF	TGTGCCAGCAGTGAAATAAACGCGGCCCTATATGGCTACACCTTC
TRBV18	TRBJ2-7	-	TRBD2	CASSLGTTDFYEQYF	TGTGCCAGCTCCTTAGGGACTACCGATTTCTACGAGCAGTACTTC
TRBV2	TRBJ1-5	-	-	CASSDGRGNQPQHF	TGTGCCAGCAGTGACGGGCGGGGGAATCAGCCCCAGCATTTT